Below are 15 T cell receptor beta chains sequenced from a single sample in a study of vaccination and CD4 T cells after COVID-19. Treatment described: roughly 10-day PBMC culture with coronavirus spike peptide pools or control peptides (ViraFEST assay). Researchers used the Oncomine TCR Beta short-read assay to sequence DNA from cultured CD4+ T cells. TCRdb fed the PCR reads into MiXCR, producing one record per CDR3 protein. There are roughly 20,000 distinct CDR3 sequences in the sample; around two thirds occur only once, and 23% lies in the top ten. These TCRs' antigens remain unknown. The source material was CD4+ T cells from blood, cultured in vitro, sampled before SARS-CoV-2 vaccination. Source of these receptors: a human donor who received a COVID-19 vaccine.

This clonotype turned up a few times. At one of its ends the junction is not consistent with the germline gene, which may arise from a read error. V and J are TRBV6-1 and TRBJ1-2; D not certain. Germline V lookup: CDR1 MNHNS, CDR2 SASEGT. This CDR3 region has 12 residues. The CDR3 loop is CASSEALPIRAF. CDR3 DNA sequence: TGTGCCAGCAGTGAAGCGCTCCCGATAAGGGCCTTC.

The count of this clonotype is one. The chain carries TRBV19 and TRBJ1-1; D is perhaps TRBD1 (6 bases). Germline V gene sequence: CDR1 LNHDA, CDR2 SQIVND (reference sequence). Trimming took 2 bases from V and 4 from J, leaving 11 bases between them. The CDR3 sequence is 14 residues long. The CDR3 DNA is TGTGCCAGTAGTATAAGGCAGGGGAGCACTGAAGCTTTCTTT. Translating it yields CASSIRQGSTEAFF.

This clonotype was observed a handful of times. The rearrangement links TRBV21-1 to TRBJ1-5; the D segment call TRBD1 is taken from the table without a DNA check. TRBV21-1 is marked as a pseudogene. This CDR3 region has 18 residues. Here the CDR3 reads CASRRGGNRESFYQPQHF. CDR3 bases: TGTGCCAGCCGAAGGGGGGGGAACAGGGAATCCTTCTATCAGCCCCAGCATTTT.

In this sample, this clonotype turned up once. The chain employs TRBV6-5 and TRBJ2-2; D gene uncertain. The length of the CDR3 is 14 residues. The germline V and J ends were trimmed by 2 bases and 3 bases, with 7 bases remaining between them. Germline CDR1 reads MNHEY; CDR2 reads SVGAGI. CDR3 region: CASSYQEDTGELFF. CDR3 nucleotide sequence: TGTGCCAGCAGTTACCAAGAGGACACCGGGGAGCTGTTTTTT.

V gene TRBV10-3 combines with J gene TRBJ2-5; D is possibly TRBD1 or TRBD2 (5 bases each). CDR1 ENHRY and CDR2 SYGVKD come from the germline V gene. Trimming took off 2 bases at V and 5 bases at J, with 9 bases between the two ends. CDR3 length: 13 amino acids. Here the CDR3 DNA reads TGTGCCATCAGTGAGCAGGGAGAGGAGACCCAGTACTTC. It codes for CAISEQGEETQYF.

This chain connects TRBV7-9 to TRBJ2-1; maybe TRBD2 (5 bases). Trimming cost V 5 bases and J 8 bases, with 19 bases left between them. The germline CDR1 and CDR2 sequences are SEHNR and FQNEAQ (reference sequence). The length of the CDR3 is 15 residues. CDR3 DNA: TGTGCCAGCAGCCGTAGCAGCCCCACCGGGGATGAGCAGTTCTTC. Residues: CASSRSSPTGDEQFF.

The V call is TRBV29-1, the J call TRBJ2-2, with D perhaps matching TRBD1 or TRBD2 (6 bases each). Germline CDR1 and CDR2: SQVTM and ANQGSEA. The CDR3 runs 15 residues. Trimming removed 4 bases from V and 7 bases from J, with 19 bases in between. The CDR3 region is CSVGRGQAGVGELFF. DNA for the CDR3: TGCAGCGTTGGACGGGGACAAGCGGGCGTCGGGGAGCTGTTTTTT.

The chain links TRBV20-1 to TRBJ2-5; 9 nucleotides agree with TRBD2. Germline V gives CDR1 DFQATT, CDR2 SNEGSKA (reference sequence). This CDR3 contains 12 residues. V shed 3 bases and J 5 bases; nucleotides not matched to a gene: 1. CDR3 amino acids: CSASTSGETQYF. CDR3 nucleotide sequence: TGCAGTGCTAGCACTAGCGGGGAGACCCAGTACTTC.

The chain couples TRBV28 to TRBJ1-2, with 11 bases identical to TRBD1. V lost 3 bases, J lost 8 bases, and 20 bases stayed unmatched. CDR3 length equals 19 residues. From germline, CDR1 is MDHEN and CDR2 SYDVKM. The DNA for the CDR3 is TGTGCCAGCAGTTTGACGACCTCCCCCGGGACAGGGGGTTTTTGGGGCTACACCTTC. Translation: CASSLTTSPGTGGFWGYTF.

The chain uses TRBV24-1 and TRBJ1-3; D is unresolved. Germline V gene sequence: CDR1 KGHDR, CDR2 SFDVKD. The length of the CDR3 is 15 residues. Deletions cut 4 bases from V and 0 bases from J, with 9 bases between. CDR3 region: CATSDPVLSGNTIYF. For the CDR3, the DNA is TGTGCCACCAGTGACCCCGTTCTCTCTGGAAACACCATATATTTT.

This clonotype showed up just a few times. The chain combines TRBV6-1 with TRBJ1-2; D ambiguous. CDR3 length: 12 residues. V lost 6 bases and J 5 bases, leaving 10 bases between the germline ends. Germline V gives CDR1 MNHNS, CDR2 SASEGT. The CDR3 bases are TGTGCCAGCAGGCGTACGGTGTATGGCTACACCTTC. Protein: CASRRTVYGYTF.

The chain is built from TRBV20-1 and TRBJ2-5; D is ambiguous. Germline V gene data show CDR1 as DFQATT and CDR2 as SNEGSKA (reference sequence). The CDR3 runs 13 residues. V lost 3 bases and J 1 base, leaving 9 bases between the germline ends. Written as DNA, the CDR3 is TGCAGTGCTAGGACGGCCGGCCAAGAGACCCAGTACTTC. As protein: CSARTAGQETQYF.

V gene TRBV12-3 or TRBV12-4 combines with J gene TRBJ1-2; the match to TRBD1 covers 8 bases. After removal of 5 bases from V and 2 bases from J, the junction contained 13 bases not matched to a gene. The CDR3 sequence is 17 residues long. The DNA for the CDR3 is TGTGCCAGCAGTCCCCAGACAGGGGTGTCACTCAACTATGGCTACACCTTC. Protein product: CASSPQTGVSLNYGYTF.

The chain is built from TRBV2 and TRBJ1-2; weak D call: TRBD1 (5 bases). Trimming pared 1 base from V and 6 bases from J, leaving 12 bases between. The germline V gene has CDR1 SNHLY and CDR2 FYNNEI. The CDR3 is made up of 14 amino acids. DNA of the CDR3: TGTGCCAGCAGTGAAGGACAGAGTAGCCATGGCTACACCTTC. It yields the protein CASSEGQSSHGYTF. Full variable domain (outside the CDR3, taken from reference TRBV2 and TRBJ1-2): EPEVTQTPSHQVTQMGQEVILRCVPISNHLYFYWYRQILGQKVEFLVSFYNNEISEKSEIFDDQFSVERPDGSNFTLKIRSTKLEDSAMYFCASSEGQSSHGYTFGSGTRLTVV.

The count of this clonotype is one. This chain links TRBV24-1 with TRBJ2-5, with D unclear. With 3 bases removed from V and 5 bases from J, the gap between germline ends came to 15 bases. The CDR3 runs to 15 residues. Germline-derived CDR1 and CDR2 are KGHDR and SFDVKD. The CDR3 sequence: CATSDPGPERETQYF. The CDR3 DNA reads as TGTGCCACCAGTGATCCCGGACCTGAGAGGGAGACCCAGTACTTC.